This T cell receptor beta chain was captured by sequencing in a study of shared clonotypes between healthy human individuals. Authors' analysis steps: Filtering differed because ImmunoSEQ produced junction-only sequences that carried no quality scores. Profiled with immunoSEQ multiplex PCR; TCRdb holds only in-frame clones, not every one. That table supplies the V and J calls and clone size; D and trimming were determined from the DNA. The sample includes some 2,000,000 clones, about 94% of them seen just once. This CDR3 spans 15 amino acids. CDR1 and CDR2 from the germline V gene are MNHNS and SASEGT. V was clipped by 2 bases and J by 0 bases, with 10 bases between them. Recent vaccinations or acute infections were absent in the healthy HIV-negative adult donors. Those who donated, Caucasian adults without exception, all lived in Nashville, Tennessee.

The chain couples TRBV6-1 to TRBJ1-1, with unresolved D. This receptor was obtained from a man aged 18 to 29 in good health. Sequences were obtained from naive CD4+ T cells sorted from blood. Described subset: CD45RA+ positively selected. CDR3 in amino acids: CASSENRLMNTEAFF. The CDR3 nucleotides are TGTGCCAGCAGTGAAAACCGGCTAATGAACACTGAAGCTTTCTTT.